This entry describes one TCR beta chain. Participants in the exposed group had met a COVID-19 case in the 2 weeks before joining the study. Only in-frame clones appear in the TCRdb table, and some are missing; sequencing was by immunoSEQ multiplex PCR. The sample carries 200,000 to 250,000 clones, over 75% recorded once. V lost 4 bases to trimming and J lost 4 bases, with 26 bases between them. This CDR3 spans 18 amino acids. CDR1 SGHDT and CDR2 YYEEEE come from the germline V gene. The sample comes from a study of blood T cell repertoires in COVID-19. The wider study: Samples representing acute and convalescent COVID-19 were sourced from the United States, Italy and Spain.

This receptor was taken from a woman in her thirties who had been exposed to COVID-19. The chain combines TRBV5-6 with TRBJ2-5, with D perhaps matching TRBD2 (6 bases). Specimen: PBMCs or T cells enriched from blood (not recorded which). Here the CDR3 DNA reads TGTGCCAGCAGCCCTTCACGCCGGGAGCGATGGATCCGAGAGACCCAGTACTTC. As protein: CASSPSRRERWIRETQYF.